The 5 T cell receptor beta chains in this list originate from one sample, sequenced in a study of blood T cells in healthy people across ages. Using a J-beta primer mix together with a sample-barcoded 5' primer, a second PCR was run for roughly 7 to 12 cycles. TCRdb called the 5' RACE reads again in MiXCR, with one record for every CDR3 protein. Here the sample spans about 1.8 million distinct CDR3 sequences, 40% to 55% being singletons. The sequenced material came from blood. The receptors stem from a woman between 40 and 55 years old in good health.

In this sample, this clonotype turned up a few times. The J gene is TRBJ1-2, the V gene TRBV5-1; possibly TRBD1 for D (6 bases). V was pared by 0 bases and J by 4 bases, with 10 bases between. Germline CDR1 reads SGHRS; CDR2 reads YFSETQ. This CDR3 is built from 14 residues. CDR3 nucleotide sequence: TGCGCCAGCAGCTTGGTCCGGGACACCTATGGCTACACCTTC. Protein product: CASSLVRDTYGYTF.

This chain joins TRBV6-5 and TRBJ2-3; D is unresolved. The V end lost 0 bases, the J end lost 0 bases, and 10 bases lay between the germline ends. CDR3 length: 16 residues. The germline V gene has CDR1 MNHEY and CDR2 SVGAGI. CDR3 loop: CASSYSGRPSTDTQYF. Here the CDR3 DNA reads TGTGCCAGCAGTTACTCTGGTAGGCCAAGCACAGATACGCAGTATTTT.

The V gene is TRBV29-1, the J gene TRBJ2-3, with a possible D match to TRBD2 (5 bases). Germline CDR1 SQVTM, CDR2 ANQGSEA. The length of the CDR3 is 13 residues. Trimming took off 4 bases at V and 6 bases at J, with 14 bases between the two ends. The CDR3 sequence: CSVVGGFRDTQYF. As DNA, the CDR3 is TGCAGCGTTGTGGGCGGGTTTAGGGATACGCAGTATTTT.

Only a few counts were recorded for this clonotype. This chain joins TRBV5-1 and TRBJ1-2, with D perhaps TRBD1 (6 bases). Germline assignment: CDR1 SGHRS and CDR2 YFSETQ. The CDR3 spans 17 residues. The V and J ends lost 0 bases and 1 base respectively, with 16 bases between them. The CDR3 sequence is CASSLGGRTAVNYGYTF. The CDR3, as DNA: TGCGCCAGCAGCTTGGGAGGCCGGACAGCCGTTAACTATGGCTACACCTTC. Drawing the rest from reference TRBV5-1 and TRBJ1-2, the complete variable domain is KAGVTQTPRYLIKTRGQQVTLSCSPISGHRSVSWYQQTPGQGLQFLFEYFSETQRNKGNFPGRFSGRQFSNSRSEMNVSTLELGDSALYLCASSLGGRTAVNYGYTFGSGTRLTVV.

The chain uses TRBV7-9 and TRBJ2-2; D may be TRBD1 (5 bases). V lost 4 bases, J lost 0 bases, and 15 bases lay in between. The germline CDR1 and CDR2 sequences are SEHNR and FQNEAQ (reference sequence). The CDR3 loop spans 17 amino acids. CDR3 region: CASSSPPRGANTGELFF. The CDR3 bases are TGTGCCAGCAGCTCTCCCCCTAGGGGCGCGAACACCGGGGAGCTGTTTTTT.